This TCR beta chain was identified in a study of T cell responses to AZD1222 COVID-19 vaccine. Study overall: Samples with a second dose at about 4 or about 12 weeks were pooled together.

TCRdb keeps only in-frame clones here, not all; method: immunoSEQ multiplex PCR. The sample holds about 120,000 clones; less than 90% are singletons and the top ten take 2.4%. As regards this clone: Its specificity is unknown.

Study findings and constraints: The number of AZD1222 recipients seropositive at baseline was only five or six. The sample set comprised mostly white British donors with more females, and clonal diversity was possibly underestimated. Repertoires were obtained only post-peak T cell response.

Trimming took off 3 bases at V and 4 bases at J, with 13 bases between the two ends. This CDR3 region has 15 residues. Per the germline V gene, CDR1 is ENHRY and CDR2 is SYGVKD. The sequence was collected from an adult in good health. The sample in question was peripheral blood, obtained on day 0 of AZD1222 vaccination. This chain links TRBV10-3 with TRBJ1-5, with D tentatively TRBD1 (6 bases). CDR3 in DNA: TGTGCCATCAGTGAAGGGGGGGGACTAAATCAGCCCCAGCATTTT. It encodes CAISEGGGLNQPQHF.